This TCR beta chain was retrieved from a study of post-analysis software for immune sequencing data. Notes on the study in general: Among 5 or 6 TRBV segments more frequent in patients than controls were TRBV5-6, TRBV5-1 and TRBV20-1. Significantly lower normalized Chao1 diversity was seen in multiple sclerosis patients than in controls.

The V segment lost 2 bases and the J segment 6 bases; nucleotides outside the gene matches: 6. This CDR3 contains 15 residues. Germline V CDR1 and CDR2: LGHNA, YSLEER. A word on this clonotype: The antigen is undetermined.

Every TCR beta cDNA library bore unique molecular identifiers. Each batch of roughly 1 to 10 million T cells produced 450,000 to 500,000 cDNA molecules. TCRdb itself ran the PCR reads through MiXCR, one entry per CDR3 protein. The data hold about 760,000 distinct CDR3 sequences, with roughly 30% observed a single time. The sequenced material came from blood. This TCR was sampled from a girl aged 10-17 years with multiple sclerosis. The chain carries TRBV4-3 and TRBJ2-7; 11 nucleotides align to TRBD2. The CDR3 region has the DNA TGCGCCAGCAGCCAAACTAGCGGGAGCTGGTCCGAGCAGTACTTC. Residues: CASSQTSGSWSEQYF.